This T cell receptor (beta chain) was obtained from a study of regulatory T cells in long-lasting Graves disease. Time point: newly diagnosed GD, antithyroid drugs for less than 3 months. Generation of the TCR library employed RNA extracted from PBMCs. Of note for this clonotype: At one end the junction does not follow the germline gene, possibly because of a read error.

The CDR3 is 14 amino acids. Germline-derived CDR1 and CDR2 are LNHDA and SQIVND (reference sequence). CDR3 regions were amplified by Arm-PCR using iRepertoire HTBI primers to build TCR beta libraries. TCRdb reprocessed the multiplex PCR reads with MiXCR, giving one entry per CDR3 protein. The sample holds 600,000 to 650,000 distinct CDR3 sequences, roughly 15% seen once. These data were also filed under a second study, of T cells in Graves' hyperthyroidism and ophthalmopathy.

This sequence originates from a woman younger than 45 with Graves disease. This specimen consisted of peripheral blood mononuclear cells (PBMCs), obtained at new diagnosis, from a patient treated with antithyroid drugs. V is TRBV19 and J is TRBJ2-3; D unclear. CDR3 sequence (DNA): TGTGCCAGCCTAGGCCGCGGCAGCACAGATACGCGGTATTTT. This codes for CASLGRGSTDTRYF.